These 28 T cell receptor beta chains came from one sample sequenced in a study of cytomegalovirus exposure and HLA in healthy donors (dated by TCRdb to 2015 to 2018). Libraries were built with the immunoSEQ multiplex PCR assay. A mixture of 60 forward primers for TCR Vbeta segments and 13 reverse primers for TCR Jbeta segments was used in the multiplex PCR. TCRdb retrieved this table from immuneACCESS and kept in-frame rearrangements only. Not all clones are present; in checked studies, unresolved V genes account for under half, and no reason is known for the remainder. The sample yields around 96,000 clones; 64% were counted once. The ten largest clonotypes hold approximately 3% of the sample. Material: PBMCs. Receptors originate from a man in his fifties or sixties in good health and CMV-seronegative.

The CDR3 reads CASRGTEQETQYF. DNA of the CDR3: TGCGCCAGCAGGGGGACAGAACAAGAGACCCAGTACTTC. The chain employs TRBV5-1 and TRBJ2-5; 7 nucleotides align to TRBD1. The CDR3 contains 13 residues. Germline trimming cut 5 bases from V and 2 bases from J; bases unmatched to any gene: 3. Germline lookup yields CDR1 SGHRS and CDR2 YFSETQ.

The chain uses TRBV7-9 and TRBJ2-7; TRBD1 agrees at 9 bases. CDR3 length: 14 amino acids. Germline V lookup: CDR1 SEHNR, CDR2 FQNEAQ (reference sequence). Trimming at V came to 5 bases and at J to 5 bases, leaving 7 bases not matched to a gene. In DNA form, the CDR3 reads TGTGCCAGCAGCCACTGGGGACAGGGAAACGAGCAGTACTTC. Its protein is CASSHWGQGNEQYF. The full variable domain, rest sourced from reference TRBV7-9 and TRBJ2-7, is DTGVSQNPRHKITKRGQNVTFRCDPISEHNRLYWYRQTLGQGPEFLTYFQNEAQLEKSRLLSDRFSAERPKGSFSTLEIQRTEQGDSAMYLCASSHWGQGNEQYFGPGTRLTVT.

The chain joins TRBV5-5 to TRBJ1-2, with D unclear. Germline V gene lookup returns CDR1 SGHKS and CDR2 YYEKEE (reference sequence). Trimming removed 1 base at V and 2 bases at J, with 12 bases between. This CDR3 is 15 amino acids long. The CDR3 spells CASSLKLSENYGYTF. The DNA of the CDR3 is TGTGCCAGCAGCTTGAAATTGTCGGAGAACTATGGCTACACCTTC.

The DNA of the CDR3 is TGTGCCAGCAGCTTCAGAAGCTCTGGAAACACCATATATTTT. This sequence encodes CASSFRSSGNTIYF. The V gene is TRBV5-6, the J gene TRBJ1-3; D unresolved. Germline V gene sequence: CDR1 SGHDT, CDR2 YYEEEE. The CDR3 is 14 amino acids. Trimming took off 2 bases at V and 0 bases at J, with 6 bases between the two ends.

CDR3 in amino acids: CASSAARRFNSPLHF. Here the CDR3 DNA reads TGTGCCAGCAGTGCCGCCAGGCGTTTTAACTCACCCCTCCACTTT. The chain combines TRBV6-5 with TRBJ1-6; D call uncertain. The germline CDR1 and CDR2 sequences are MNHEY and SVGAGI. The CDR3 consists of 15 residues. V shed 5 bases and J shed 10 bases, with 18 bases lying between them.

The rearrangement joins TRBV4-2 to TRBJ1-2; D is perhaps TRBD1 (6 bases). In germline, CDR1 is LGHNA, CDR2 YNFKEQ. Trimming cost V 0 bases and J 6 bases, with 14 bases left between them. CDR3 length: 15 residues. The CDR3 loop is CASSQDLGTRDGYTF. Written as DNA, the CDR3 is TGTGCCAGCAGCCAAGATCTAGGGACAAGGGATGGCTACACCTTC.

This clone was picked up one time. The chain employs TRBV6-1 and TRBJ1-5, with a possible D match to TRBD1 (6 bases). This CDR3 contains 14 residues. The germline V gene encodes CDR1 MNHNS and CDR2 SASEGT. Trimming took off 5 bases at V and 10 bases at J, with 18 bases between the two ends. CDR3 DNA: TGTGCCAGCAGTCGTCGGGACACCTCTGGCCCCCAGCATTTT. Its protein is CASSRRDTSGPQHF.

The chain has TRBV25-1 and TRBJ1-6; 9 bases line up with TRBD1. V trimming: 6 bases; J trimming: 7 bases; junction bases outside the gene matches: 7. Germline V CDR1 and CDR2: MGHDK, SYGVNS. CDR3 length: 15 residues. The CDR3 DNA reads as TGTGCCAGCAGCCCCGGACAGGGGTTAAATTCACCCCTCCACTTT. Amino acids: CASSPGQGLNSPLHF.

With respect to this clone: At one end the junction does not follow the germline gene, possibly because of a read error. The sample has other DNA sequences that encode this CDR3 too. The chain joins TRBV2 to TRBJ1-1, with D possibly matching TRBD1 (5 bases). This CDR3 is 14 amino acids long. Germline CDR1 and CDR2: SNHLY and FYNNEI. The DNA for the CDR3 is TGTGCCAGCAGGGGGGGGGTCGGGAACACTGAGGCTTTCTTT. Translating it yields CASRGGVGNTEAFF.

In this sample, this clone turned up a few times. The chain recombines TRBV19 with TRBJ1-2, with 8 positions matching TRBD1. Germline values: CDR1 LNHDA, CDR2 SQIVND (reference sequence). V shed 4 bases, J shed 2 bases, and the junction held 3 bases outside the gene matches. CDR3 length: 14 residues. The CDR3 bases are TGTGCCAGTAGTACAAGACAGGGGAACTATGGCTACACCTTC. Translating it yields CASSTRQGNYGYTF. The full variable domain, rest sourced from reference TRBV19 and TRBJ1-2, is DGGITQSPKYLFRKEGQNVTLSCEQNLNHDAMYWYRQDPGQGLRLIYYSQIVNDFQKGDIAEGYSVSREKKESFPLTVTSAQKNPTAFYLCASSTRQGNYGYTFGSGTRLTVV.

The genes are TRBV7-9 and TRBJ1-4; D perhaps matches TRBD1 (5 bases). Germline V gives CDR1 SEHNR, CDR2 FQNEAQ (reference sequence). V gave up 7 bases and J gave up 8 bases, with 17 bases separating them. This CDR3 spans 14 amino acids. CDR3 loop: CASTSGIGAEKLFF. For the CDR3, the DNA is TGTGCCAGCACCAGTGGTATAGGGGCCGAAAAACTGTTTTTT.

This clone was seen a handful of times. The chain employs TRBV6-4 and TRBJ2-1; 9 bases match TRBD2. Germline CDR1 and CDR2: MRHNA and SNTAGT. Trimming at V came to 0 bases and at J to 3 bases, leaving 3 bases not matched to a gene. This CDR3 has 16 residues. The CDR3 DNA follows: TGTGCCAGCAGTGACTCTGGTAGCGGGAGCTACAATGAGCAGTTCTTC. This encodes CASSDSGSGSYNEQFF.

This clone was seen more than once but under ten times. Mismatch with germline at one junction end may stem from a read error. This chain links TRBV9 with TRBJ2-3; TRBD2 aligns across 10 bases. Germline V gene data show CDR1 as SGDLS and CDR2 as YYNGEE. The CDR3 length is 16 residues. Here the CDR3 DNA reads TGCGCCAGCAGAGGGCTAGCGGGGGCCACCACAGATACGCAGTATTTT. This encodes CASRGLAGATTDTQYF.

This rearrangement joins TRBV28 to TRBJ1-2; 10 bases match TRBD1. V shed 2 bases, J shed 8 bases, and the junction held 8 bases outside the gene matches. Per the germline V gene, CDR1 is MDHEN and CDR2 is SYDVKM. The CDR3 consists of 15 residues. The CDR3 nucleotides read TGTGCCAGCAGTTTAGGAGGGACAGGGGTTAGCGGCTACACCTTC. Translation gives CASSLGGTGVSGYTF.

CDR3 nucleotide sequence: TGCGCCAGCAGCTTGGGACGGGACGAGCAGTACTTC. Encoded protein: CASSLGRDEQYF. The genes are TRBV5-1 and TRBJ2-7; D unresolved. The V end lost 0 bases, the J end lost 5 bases, and 6 bases lay between the germline ends. This CDR3 spans 12 amino acids. Germline lookup yields CDR1 SGHRS and CDR2 YFSETQ.

The chain uses TRBV4-2 and TRBJ2-1; possibly TRBD1 for D (7 bases). V gave up 0 bases and J gave up 7 bases, with 19 bases separating them. The CDR3 has 17 amino acids. The germline V gene encodes CDR1 LGHNA and CDR2 YNFKEQ. In nucleotides, the CDR3 is TGTGCCAGCAGCCAAGATGGGCCCTGGGCAGGGGGGAATGAGCAGTTCTTC. Protein sequence: CASSQDGPWAGGNEQFF.

This chain joins TRBV10-2 and TRBJ2-3, with 8 positions matching TRBD2. The length of the CDR3 is 14 residues. V shed 7 bases, J shed 6 bases, and the junction held 9 bases outside the gene matches. Germline lookup yields CDR1 WSHSY and CDR2 SAAADI. The CDR3 loop is CASMDSGVLDTQYF. In DNA form, the CDR3 reads TGCGCCAGCATGGATAGCGGGGTTCTGGATACGCAGTATTTT.

The CDR3 loop reads CASGPSGTYNEQFF. In DNA form, the CDR3 reads TGTGCTAGTGGCCCTAGCGGGACCTACAATGAGCAGTTCTTC. This chain links TRBV12-5 with TRBJ2-1; TRBD2 matches at 9 bases. Germline V gene sequence: CDR1 LGHNT, CDR2 FRNRAP. This CDR3 contains 14 residues. V shed 6 bases and J 2 bases; nucleotides not matched to a gene: 2.

This clone was observed once. The chain carries TRBV12-5 and TRBJ1-4; 10 bases agree with TRBD1. The CDR3 has 16 residues. The junction had 1 base not matched to a gene; V was cut back by 1 base and J by 2 bases. From germline, CDR1 is LGHNT and CDR2 FRNRAP. The CDR3 nucleotides are TGTGCTAGTGGTTTGGGGACAGGGGGGACTAATGAAAAACTGTTTTTT. This sequence encodes CASGLGTGGTNEKLFF.

The chain joins TRBV2 to TRBJ2-7; a possible D gene is TRBD1 (5 bases). Trimming removed 2 bases at V and 7 bases at J, with 18 bases between. This CDR3 spans 15 amino acids. Germline CDR1 and CDR2: SNHLY and FYNNEI. Here the CDR3 DNA reads TGTGCCAGCAGTGAACAGGGTGGGAATACGGAGGAGCAGTACTTC. Protein: CASSEQGGNTEEQYF. Supplemented by reference TRBV2 and TRBJ2-7, the full variable domain reads EPEVTQTPSHQVTQMGQEVILRCVPISNHLYFYWYRQILGQKVEFLVSFYNNEISEKSEIFDDQFSVERPDGSNFTLKIRSTKLEDSAMYFCASSEQGGNTEEQYFGPGTRLTVT.

This chain joins TRBV28 and TRBJ1-5; maybe TRBD1 (6 bases). The V end was cut by 6 bases, the J end by 2 bases, with 8 bases between. The germline CDR1 and CDR2 sequences are MDHEN and SYDVKM. CDR3 size: 13 residues. The chain's CDR3 is CASSHRGNQPQHF. The CDR3 nucleotides read TGTGCCAGCAGCCACAGGGGCAATCAGCCCCAGCATTTT.

The V call is TRBV1, the J call TRBJ2-3; the D call in the table, TRBD2, was not verified against the DNA. TRBV1 is deemed a pseudogene. The CDR3 is 15 residues long. This CDR3 reads CTSSPRDFHTDTQYF. Written as DNA, the CDR3 is TGCACCAGCAGCCCTCGGGACTTCCACACAGATACGCAGTATTTT.

The chain has TRBV5-4 and TRBJ2-1; 8 nucleotides match TRBD1. V trimming: 4 bases; J trimming: 4 bases; junction bases outside the gene matches: 13. The germline V gene encodes CDR1 SGHNT and CDR2 YYREEE (reference sequence). There are 17 residues in the CDR3. The CDR3 reads CASSPPNSGGGYNEQFF. CDR3 coding DNA: TGTGCCAGCAGCCCCCCCAACTCAGGGGGCGGATACAATGAGCAGTTCTTC.

This clone occurred a few times. This chain uses TRBV9 with TRBJ1-4; TRBD1 matches at 8 bases. V shed 4 bases, J shed 7 bases, and the junction held 6 bases outside the gene matches. This CDR3 is 14 amino acids long. Germline CDR1 reads SGDLS; CDR2 reads YYNGEE. CDR3 in DNA: TGTGCCAGCAGCCCAGGGGACAGGAGTGAAAAACTGTTTTTT. Amino acids: CASSPGDRSEKLFF.

This clone has more than one count but fewer than ten. The V and J genes are TRBV7-3 and TRBJ2-7; 12 positions agree with TRBD2. Per the germline V gene, CDR1 is SGHTA and CDR2 is FQGTGA. The CDR3 covers 19 residues. J lost 2 bases, V lost 2 bases, and 13 bases had no gene match. The CDR3 loop reads CASSLSRTSGDLITYEQYF. The CDR3 DNA follows: TGTGCCAGCAGCTTATCCCGGACTAGCGGGGATTTAATAACCTACGAGCAGTACTTC. The complete variable domain, with remaining parts taken from reference TRBV7-3 and TRBJ2-7, reads GAGVSQTPSNKVTEKGKYVELRCDPISGHTALYWYRQSLGQGPEFLIYFQGTGAADDSGLPNDRFFAVRPEGSVSTLKIQRTERGDSAVYLCASSLSRTSGDLITYEQYFGPGTRLTVT.

This clone was detected a few times. This sequence joins TRBV7-9 and TRBJ2-1; 15 positions match TRBD2. CDR1 SEHNR and CDR2 FQNEAQ come from the germline V gene (reference sequence). J gave up 5 bases and V 5 bases, and 7 bases lay outside the gene matches. CDR3 length equals 17 residues. The CDR3 region has the DNA TGTGCCAGCAGCCGTAGCGGACTAGCGGGAGGGAACAATGAGCAGTTCTTC. Amino acid sequence: CASSRSGLAGGNNEQFF.

The rearrangement uses TRBV6-1 and TRBJ1-6; perhaps TRBD1 as D (5 bases). V was trimmed by 3 bases and J by 10 bases, leaving 10 bases between them. Looked up from germline, CDR1 is MNHNS and CDR2 is SASEGT. There are 13 residues in the CDR3. In DNA form, the CDR3 reads TGTGCCAGCAGTGACCAGGGAGGGTCACCCCTCCACTTT. This gives the protein CASSDQGGSPLHF.

The chain uses TRBV28 and TRBJ1-6; D call uncertain. Germline V gene lookup returns CDR1 MDHEN and CDR2 SYDVKM. The V and J ends lost 10 bases and 5 bases respectively, with 15 bases between them. The CDR3 contains 14 residues. In DNA, the CDR3 is TGTGCCACCGCCTTTTGGCAGAATAATTCACCCCTCCACTTT. This translates into CATAFWQNNSPLHF. The whole variable domain, remainder taken from reference TRBV28 and TRBJ1-6, is DVKVTQSSRYLVKRTGEKVFLECVQDMDHENMFWYRQDPGLGLRLIYFSYDVKMKEKGDIPEGYSVSREKKERFSLILESASTNQTSMYLCATAFWQNNSPLHFGNGTRLTVT.